Listed here are 20 T cell receptor beta chains from one sample, sequenced in a study of T cell responses to AZD1222 COVID-19 vaccine. Here immunoSEQ multiplex PCR was the method, and the copy in TCRdb shows in-frame clones only, minus some. The sample lists 150,000 to 200,000 clones; over 90% were seen once. The sample in question was peripheral blood, obtained on day 0 of AZD1222 vaccination. These receptors were collected from an adult in good health.

The chain uses TRBV10-3 and TRBJ1-2, with TRBD1 identical over 7 bases. Per germline, CDR1 ENHRY and CDR2 SYGVKD. Trimming took 4 bases from V and 8 from J; bases not matched to a gene: 22. The CDR3 contains 18 residues. CDR3 in amino acids: CAISGPGGRDPAGVGYTF. The DNA for the CDR3 is TGTGCCATCAGTGGTCCAGGGGGTCGAGACCCGGCGGGGGTCGGCTACACCTTC.

V and J are TRBV30 and TRBJ1-4; tentatively, D is TRBD1 (6 bases). This CDR3 is built from 15 residues. Deletions cut 3 bases from V and 2 bases from J, with 13 bases between. The V gene's germline CDR1 is GTSNPN and CDR2 SVGIG (reference sequence). CDR3 sequence reads: CAWRTGTTTNEKLFF. In DNA form, the CDR3 reads TGTGCCTGGAGAACAGGGACAACGACTAATGAAAAACTGTTTTTT.

In this sample, this clone turned up a few times. CDR3 sequence: CASSAQGRSEQYF. The CDR3 DNA reads TGCGCCAGCAGCGCCCAGGGGCGCAGCGAGCAGTACTTC. The chain links TRBV5-1 to TRBJ2-7, with D tentatively TRBD1 (6 bases). Germline CDR1 is SGHRS and CDR2 is YFSETQ. V was pared by 4 bases and J by 6 bases, with 14 bases between. The CDR3 is made up of 13 amino acids.

J is TRBJ1-1 and V is TRBV12-3 or TRBV12-4; tentative D call: TRBD1 (5 bases). Trimming removed 3 bases from V and 4 bases from J, with 9 bases in between. This CDR3 comprises 13 residues. The CDR3 protein is CASSFGGTTEAFF. In DNA form, the CDR3 reads TGTGCCAGCAGTTTTGGGGGTACCACTGAAGCTTTCTTT.

This clone was observed a single time. The same CDR3 also results from other DNA sequences found in this sample. CDR3 in DNA: TGTGCCAGTAGTATTCAGGGTACAGATACGCAGTATTTT. Protein: CASSIQGTDTQYF. The V gene is TRBV19, the J gene TRBJ2-3; perhaps TRBD1 as D (5 bases). This CDR3 has 13 residues. Germline V gene sequence: CDR1 LNHDA, CDR2 SQIVND (reference sequence). Deletions cut 3 bases from V and 3 bases from J, with 7 bases between.

This clone was observed once. V and J are TRBV6-2 or TRBV6-3 and TRBJ1-6; the match to TRBD1 covers 9 bases. Per the germline V gene, CDR1 is MNHEY and CDR2 is SVGEGT. This CDR3 has 15 residues. V was clipped by 4 bases and J by 9 bases; unmatched bases: 7. This CDR3 is CASSSVPGQGSPLHF. The CDR3 DNA reads as TGTGCCAGCAGTTCAGTACCGGGACAGGGTTCACCCCTCCACTTT.

The J gene is TRBJ1-5, the V gene TRBV6-5; no clear D. CDR3 length equals 15 residues. The V end was cut by 8 bases, the J end by 1 base, with 15 bases between. Germline V gene lookup returns CDR1 MNHEY and CDR2 SVGAGI. Here the CDR3 DNA reads TGTGCCAGCGAGATTCAGCCCAGGAGCAATCAGCCCCAGCATTTT. It specifies CASEIQPRSNQPQHF.

V and J are TRBV29-1 and TRBJ1-4, with D possibly TRBD1 on 5 matching bases. From germline, CDR1 is SQVTM and CDR2 ANQGSEA. V dropped 6 bases and J dropped 8 bases, with 13 bases sitting between them. CDR3 length equals 12 residues. CDR3 amino acids: CSVSGREEKLFF. CDR3 sequence (DNA): TGCAGCGTATCGGGGCGGGAGGAAAAACTGTTTTTT.

This chain links TRBV6-6 with TRBJ1-3; TRBD1 matches 9 bases. Trimming at V came to 10 bases and at J to 2 bases, leaving 6 bases not matched to a gene. The CDR3 runs 14 residues. Germline V gives CDR1 MNHNY, CDR2 SVGAGI (reference sequence). The CDR3 DNA reads as TGTGCCACCCGGGACAGGGAAGCTGGAAACACCATATATTTT. It specifies CATRDREAGNTIYF.

In DNA form, the CDR3 reads TGTGCCAGCAGTTTCTTGGGGGTCTCACCCCTCCACTTT. Protein sequence: CASSFLGVSPLHF. V usage is TRBV27 and J usage is TRBJ1-6; D may be TRBD1 (5 bases). Trimming took 3 bases from V and 10 from J, leaving 10 bases between them. The CDR3 is 13 residues long. CDR1 and CDR2 from the germline V gene are MNHEY and SMNVEV (reference sequence).

This sequence joins TRBV6-5 and TRBJ1-2, with TRBD1 as a possible D gene (5 bases). This CDR3 region has 12 residues. Trimming shortened V by 10 bases and J by 2 bases, and 11 bases separated the two germline ends. Germline V lookup: CDR1 MNHEY, CDR2 SVGAGI. The CDR3 reads CATRVRNYGYTF. The CDR3 bases are TGTGCCACCAGGGTTCGAAACTATGGCTACACCTTC.

The chain employs TRBV6-5 and TRBJ1-4; maybe TRBD1 (5 bases). Looked up from germline, CDR1 is MNHEY and CDR2 is SVGAGI. Trimming took off 8 bases at V and 3 bases at J, with 7 bases between the two ends. The CDR3 is made up of 12 amino acids. The CDR3 DNA reads TGTGCCAGCTCAGGGCCTAATGAAAAACTGTTTTTT. Its translation is CASSGPNEKLFF.

This chain links TRBV6-5 with TRBJ2-1; possibly TRBD1 for D (5 bases). The germline CDR1 and CDR2 sequences are MNHEY and SVGAGI. CDR3 size: 16 residues. V was pared by 0 bases and J by 3 bases, with 12 bases between. CDR3 sequence reads: CASSYSSGKGYNEQFF. The CDR3 bases are TGTGCCAGCAGTTACTCGTCAGGGAAGGGCTACAATGAGCAGTTCTTC.

This chain uses TRBV6-5 with TRBJ2-7, with a tentative D call TRBD1 (5 bases). Germline-derived CDR1 and CDR2 are MNHEY and SVGAGI. The CDR3 is made up of 12 amino acids. V dropped 6 bases and J dropped 3 bases, with 9 bases sitting between them. CDR3 nucleotides: TGTGCCAGCAGCCAGGGAATCTACGAGCAGTACTTC. It codes for CASSQGIYEQYF.

The V gene is TRBV5-1, the J gene TRBJ2-2, with TRBD2 matching 8 bases. Germline V gene sequence: CDR1 SGHRS, CDR2 YFSETQ. The V and J ends lost 0 bases and 11 bases, in that order; junction bases with no gene match: 6. The CDR3 has 14 amino acids. CDR3 sequence: CASSLEGSGRELFF. The CDR3 DNA is TGCGCCAGCAGCTTGGAGGGAAGCGGGAGAGAGCTGTTTTTT. The full variable domain, rest sourced from reference TRBV5-1 and TRBJ2-2, is KAGVTQTPRYLIKTRGQQVTLSCSPISGHRSVSWYQQTPGQGLQFLFEYFSETQRNKGNFPGRFSGRQFSNSRSEMNVSTLELGDSALYLCASSLEGSGRELFFGEGSRLTVL.

The V gene is TRBV5-5, the J gene TRBJ2-7; D unclear. Germline assignment: CDR1 SGHKS and CDR2 YYEKEE (reference sequence). V was pared by 4 bases and J by 2 bases, with 13 bases between. The CDR3 extends over 14 amino acids. This chain's CDR3 is CASSRASVPYEQYF. The CDR3 region has the DNA TGTGCCAGCAGCCGGGCCAGCGTCCCCTACGAGCAGTACTTC.

The chain recombines TRBV4-2 with TRBJ1-5, with D uncertain. CDR1 and CDR2 (germline): LGHNA, YNFKEQ. V was pared by 2 bases and J by 0 bases, with 8 bases between. This CDR3 has 15 amino acids. The CDR3 DNA sequence: TGTGCCAGCAGCCAACCCACAGATAGCAATCAGCCCCAGCATTTT. Its translation: CASSQPTDSNQPQHF.

CDR3 bases: TGTGCCAGCTCACCAGGAGGCAGGGGGCTTAAAGAAAAACTGTTTTTT. This gives the protein CASSPGGRGLKEKLFF. This chain uses TRBV18 with TRBJ1-4, with TRBD1 matching 8 bases. Germline V CDR1 and CDR2: KGHSH, LQKENI. With 2 bases clipped from V and 8 bases from J, the junction kept 10 bases outside the gene matches. There are 16 residues in the CDR3. The full variable domain, completed using reference TRBV18 and TRBJ1-4, is NAGVMQNPRHLVRRRGQEARLRCSPMKGHSHVYWYRQLPEEGLKFMVYLQKENIIDESGMPKERFSAEFPKEGPSILRIQQVVRGDSAAYFCASSPGGRGLKEKLFFGSGTQLSVL.

The chain uses TRBV5-1 and TRBJ2-3; 8 nucleotides line up with TRBD1. This CDR3 comprises 17 residues. V lost 0 bases to trimming and J lost 3 bases; unmatched junction nucleotides: 9. CDR1 and CDR2 from the germline V gene are SGHRS and YFSETQ. CDR3 region: CASSLGQGIGGTDTQYF. DNA of the CDR3: TGCGCCAGCAGCTTGGGACAGGGGATTGGGGGGACAGATACGCAGTATTTT.

This chain uses TRBV24-1 with TRBJ1-1; a weak D match, TRBD1 (6 bases). The germline V gene has CDR1 KGHDR and CDR2 SFDVKD. V lost 1 base and J 12 bases, leaving 11 bases between the germline ends. The CDR3 loop spans 12 amino acids. CDR3 residues: CATSDFQGLTFF. CDR3 DNA sequence: TGTGCCACCAGTGATTTCCAGGGGTTGACTTTCTTT.